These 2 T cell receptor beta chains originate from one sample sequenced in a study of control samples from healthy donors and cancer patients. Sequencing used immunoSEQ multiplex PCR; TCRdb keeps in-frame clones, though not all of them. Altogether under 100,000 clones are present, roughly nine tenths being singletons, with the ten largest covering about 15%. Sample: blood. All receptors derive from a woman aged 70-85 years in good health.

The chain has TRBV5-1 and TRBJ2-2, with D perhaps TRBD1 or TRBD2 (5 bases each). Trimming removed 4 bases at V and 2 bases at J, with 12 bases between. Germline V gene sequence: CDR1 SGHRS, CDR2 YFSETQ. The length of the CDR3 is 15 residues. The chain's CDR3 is CASSGGEVNTGELFF. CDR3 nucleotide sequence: TGCGCCAGCAGCGGGGGAGAGGTCAACACCGGGGAGCTGTTTTTT.

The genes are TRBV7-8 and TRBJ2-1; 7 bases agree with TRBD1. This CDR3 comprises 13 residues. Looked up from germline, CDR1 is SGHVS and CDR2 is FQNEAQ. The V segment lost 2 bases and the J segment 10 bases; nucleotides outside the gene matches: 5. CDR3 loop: CASSLSRDSEQFF. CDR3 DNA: TGTGCCAGCAGCTTAAGCCGGGACAGCGAGCAGTTCTTC.